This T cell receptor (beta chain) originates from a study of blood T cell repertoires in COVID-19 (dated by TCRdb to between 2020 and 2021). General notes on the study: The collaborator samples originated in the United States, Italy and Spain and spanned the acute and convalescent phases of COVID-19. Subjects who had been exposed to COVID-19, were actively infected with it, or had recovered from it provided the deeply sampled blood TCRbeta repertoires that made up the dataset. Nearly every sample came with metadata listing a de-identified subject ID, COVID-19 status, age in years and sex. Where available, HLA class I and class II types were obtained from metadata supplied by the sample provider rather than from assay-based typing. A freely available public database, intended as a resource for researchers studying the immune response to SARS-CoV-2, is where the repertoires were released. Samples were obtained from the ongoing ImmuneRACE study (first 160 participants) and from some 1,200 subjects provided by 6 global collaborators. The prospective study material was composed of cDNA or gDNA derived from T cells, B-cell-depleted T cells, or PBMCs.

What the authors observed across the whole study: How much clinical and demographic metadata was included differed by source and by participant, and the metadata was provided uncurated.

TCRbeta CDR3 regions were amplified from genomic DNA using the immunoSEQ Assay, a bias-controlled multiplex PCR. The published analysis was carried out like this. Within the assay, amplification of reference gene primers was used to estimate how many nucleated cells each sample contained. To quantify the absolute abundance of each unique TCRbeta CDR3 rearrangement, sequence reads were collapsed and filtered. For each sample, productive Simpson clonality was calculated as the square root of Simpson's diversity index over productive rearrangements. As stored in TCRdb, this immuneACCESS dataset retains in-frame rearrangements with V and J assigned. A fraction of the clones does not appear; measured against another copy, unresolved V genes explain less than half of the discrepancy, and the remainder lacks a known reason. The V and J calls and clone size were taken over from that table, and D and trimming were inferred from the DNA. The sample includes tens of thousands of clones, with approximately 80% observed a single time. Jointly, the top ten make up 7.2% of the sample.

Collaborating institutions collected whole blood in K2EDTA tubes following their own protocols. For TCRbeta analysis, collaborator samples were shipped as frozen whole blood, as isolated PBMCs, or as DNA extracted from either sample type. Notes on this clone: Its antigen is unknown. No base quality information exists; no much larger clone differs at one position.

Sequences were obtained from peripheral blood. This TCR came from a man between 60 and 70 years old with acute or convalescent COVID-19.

The CDR3 protein is CASSQRGTLNEQFF. The nucleotides are TGTGCCAGCAGCCAAAGAGGGACTCTAAATGAGCAGTTCTTC. Here the chain combines TRBV3-1 (or the pseudogene TRBV3-2) and TRBJ2-1; a tentative D call is TRBD2 (6 bases match). V is pared back by 2 bases and J by 7 bases, with 12 bases lying between the germline termini. CDR1 and CDR2 (LGHDT, YNNKEL) derive from the germline V gene (reference sequence). Taken from cysteine to phenylalanine, the CDR3 has 14 residues. This entry keeps only the CDR3 DNA: 42 bases, framed from base 1.